This paragraph reports one TCR beta chain. This specimen comes from a study of blood T cell repertoires in COVID-19. Looking at the study overall: Sources were T cells, B-cell-depleted T cells, or PBMCs; the material itself was cDNA or gDNA.

Authors' data handling: From reference gene primer amplification, estimates of nucleated cell counts were derived. TCRdb keeps only in-frame clones here, not all; method: immunoSEQ multiplex PCR. V, J and clone size were drawn from that table, and D and trimming were deduced from the DNA. The data contain about 210,000 clones, just over 90% of them singletons. The CDR3 runs to 14 residues. CDR1 is SGHKS, CDR2 YYEKEE, per germline (reference sequence). The ends lost 3 bases at V and 4 bases at J; junction bases unmatched: 6. The clonotype originates from a man aged 25 to 40 with acute or convalescent COVID-19. The chain employs TRBV5-5 and TRBJ2-5; TRBD1 matches at 7 bases. The sequencing input was peripheral blood. CDR3 sequence: CASSSRQGVETQYF. The CDR3 nucleotides are TGTGCCAGCAGCTCTCGACAGGGAGTAGAGACCCAGTACTTC. Combining the CDR3 with reference TRBV5-5 and TRBJ2-5 gives the whole variable domain DAGVTQSPTHLIKTRGQQVTLRCSPISGHKSVSWYQQVLGQGPQFIFQYYEKEERGRGNFPDRFSARQFPNYSSELNVNALLLGDSALYLCASSSRQGVETQYFGPGTRLLVL.